This T cell receptor beta chain comes out of a study of technical replicates of blood from several donors. Assay: immunoSEQ multiplex PCR; the TCRdb copy retains only in-frame clones and omits some. The profile shows 70,000 to 90,000 clones, roughly 92% of them singletons. V dropped 4 bases and J dropped 2; count of bases not matched to a gene: 6. The germline V gene encodes CDR1 SEHNR and CDR2 FQNEAQ (reference sequence). The CDR3 has 15 amino acids. This receptor was obtained from a human donor in good health. Sequencing was carried out using T cells isolated from PBMCs. The genes are TRBV7-9 and TRBJ2-7; the match to TRBD2 covers 9 bases. The CDR3 loop reads CASSSSGDYTYEQYF. In DNA, the CDR3 is TGTGCCAGCAGCTCTAGCGGGGACTATACCTACGAGCAGTACTTC.